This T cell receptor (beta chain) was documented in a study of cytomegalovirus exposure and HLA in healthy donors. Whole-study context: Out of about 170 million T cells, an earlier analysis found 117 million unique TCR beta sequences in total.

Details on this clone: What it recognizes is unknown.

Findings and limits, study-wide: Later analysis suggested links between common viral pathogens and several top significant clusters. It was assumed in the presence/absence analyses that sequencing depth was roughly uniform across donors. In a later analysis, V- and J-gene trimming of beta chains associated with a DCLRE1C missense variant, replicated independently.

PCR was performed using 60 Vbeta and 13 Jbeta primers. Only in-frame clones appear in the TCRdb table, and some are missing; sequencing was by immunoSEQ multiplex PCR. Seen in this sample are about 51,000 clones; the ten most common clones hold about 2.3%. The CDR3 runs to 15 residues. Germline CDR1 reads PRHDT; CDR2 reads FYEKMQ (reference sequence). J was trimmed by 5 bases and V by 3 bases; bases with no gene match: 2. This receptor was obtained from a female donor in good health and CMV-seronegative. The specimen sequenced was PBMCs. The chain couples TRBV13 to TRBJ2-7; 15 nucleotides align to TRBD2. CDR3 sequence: CASSFGTSGRNEQYF. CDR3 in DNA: TGTGCCAGCAGCTTCGGGACTAGCGGGAGGAACGAGCAGTACTTC.